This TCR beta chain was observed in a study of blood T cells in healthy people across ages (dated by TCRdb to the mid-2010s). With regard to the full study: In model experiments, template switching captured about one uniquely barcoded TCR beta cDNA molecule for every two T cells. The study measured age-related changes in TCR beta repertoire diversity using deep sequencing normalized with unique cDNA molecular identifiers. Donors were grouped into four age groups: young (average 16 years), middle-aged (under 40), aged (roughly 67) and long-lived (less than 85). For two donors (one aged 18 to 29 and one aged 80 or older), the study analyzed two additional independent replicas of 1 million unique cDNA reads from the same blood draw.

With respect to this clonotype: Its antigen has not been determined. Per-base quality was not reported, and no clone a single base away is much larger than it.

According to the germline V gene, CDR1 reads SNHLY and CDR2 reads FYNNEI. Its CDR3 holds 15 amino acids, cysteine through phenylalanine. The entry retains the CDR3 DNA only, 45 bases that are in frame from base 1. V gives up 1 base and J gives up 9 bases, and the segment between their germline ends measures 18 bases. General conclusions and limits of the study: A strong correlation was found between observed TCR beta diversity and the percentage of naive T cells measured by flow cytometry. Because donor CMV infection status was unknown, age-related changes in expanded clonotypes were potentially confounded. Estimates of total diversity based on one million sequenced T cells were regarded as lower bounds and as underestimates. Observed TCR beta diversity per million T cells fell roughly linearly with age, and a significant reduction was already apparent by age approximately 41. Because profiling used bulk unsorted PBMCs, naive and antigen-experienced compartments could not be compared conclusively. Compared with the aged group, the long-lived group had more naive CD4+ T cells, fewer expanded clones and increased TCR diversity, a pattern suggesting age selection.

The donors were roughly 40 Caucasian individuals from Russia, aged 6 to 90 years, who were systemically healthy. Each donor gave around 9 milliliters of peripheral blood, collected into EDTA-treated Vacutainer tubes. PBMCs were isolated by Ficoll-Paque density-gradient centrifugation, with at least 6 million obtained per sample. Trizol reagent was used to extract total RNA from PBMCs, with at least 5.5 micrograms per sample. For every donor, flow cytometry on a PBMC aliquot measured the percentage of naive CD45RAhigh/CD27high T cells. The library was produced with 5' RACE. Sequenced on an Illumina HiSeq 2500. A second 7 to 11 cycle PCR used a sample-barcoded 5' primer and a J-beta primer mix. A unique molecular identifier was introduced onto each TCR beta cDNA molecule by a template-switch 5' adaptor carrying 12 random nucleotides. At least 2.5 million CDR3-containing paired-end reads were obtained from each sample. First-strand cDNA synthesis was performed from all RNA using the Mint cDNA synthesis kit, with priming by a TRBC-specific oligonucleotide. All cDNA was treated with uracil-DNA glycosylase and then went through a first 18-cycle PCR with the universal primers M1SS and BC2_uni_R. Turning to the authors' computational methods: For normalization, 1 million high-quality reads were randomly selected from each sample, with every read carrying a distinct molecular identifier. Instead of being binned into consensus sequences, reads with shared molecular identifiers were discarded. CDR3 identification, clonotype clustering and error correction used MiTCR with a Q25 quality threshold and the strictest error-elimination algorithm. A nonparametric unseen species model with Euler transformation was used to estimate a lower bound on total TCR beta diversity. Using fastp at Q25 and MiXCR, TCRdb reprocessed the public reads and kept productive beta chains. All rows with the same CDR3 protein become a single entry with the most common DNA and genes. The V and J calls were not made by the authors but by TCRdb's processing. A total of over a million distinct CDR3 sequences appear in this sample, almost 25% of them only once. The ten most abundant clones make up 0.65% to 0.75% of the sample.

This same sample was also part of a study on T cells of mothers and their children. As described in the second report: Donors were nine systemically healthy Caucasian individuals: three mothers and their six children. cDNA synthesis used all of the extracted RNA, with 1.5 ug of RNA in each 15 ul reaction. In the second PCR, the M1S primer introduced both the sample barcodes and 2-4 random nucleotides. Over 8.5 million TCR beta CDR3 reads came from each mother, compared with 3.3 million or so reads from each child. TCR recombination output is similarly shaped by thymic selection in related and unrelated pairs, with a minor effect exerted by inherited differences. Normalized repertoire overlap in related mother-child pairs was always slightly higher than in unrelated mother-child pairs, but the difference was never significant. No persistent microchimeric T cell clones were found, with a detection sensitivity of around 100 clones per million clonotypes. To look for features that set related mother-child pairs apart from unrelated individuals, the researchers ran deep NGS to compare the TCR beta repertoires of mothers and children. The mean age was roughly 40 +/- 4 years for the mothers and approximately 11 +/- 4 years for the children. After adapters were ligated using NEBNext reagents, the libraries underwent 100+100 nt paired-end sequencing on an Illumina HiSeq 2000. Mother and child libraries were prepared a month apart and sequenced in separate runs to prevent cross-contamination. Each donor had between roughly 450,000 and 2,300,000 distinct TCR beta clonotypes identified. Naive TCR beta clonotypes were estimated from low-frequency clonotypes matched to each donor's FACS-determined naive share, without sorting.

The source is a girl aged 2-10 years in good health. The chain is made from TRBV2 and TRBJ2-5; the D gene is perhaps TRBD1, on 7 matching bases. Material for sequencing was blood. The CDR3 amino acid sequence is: CASSEEAGGMVAQYF. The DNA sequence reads TGTGCCAGCAGTGAAGAGGCAGGGGGGATGGTGGCCCAGTACTTC.